This T cell receptor beta chain was sequenced in a study of cytotoxic CD8 clonotypes in ibrutinib-treated CLL. Overall study context: Included were about 11 relapsed/refractory and about 15 treatment-naive patients, of whom roughly 17 were IGHV unmutated. Study-level points and caveats: Clonality increased at ibrutinib response, then returned toward baseline at progression. At baseline, clonality was higher than in age-matched healthy donors and correlated with CD8+ counts.

Genomic DNA (about 2 micrograms) was obtained from cryopreserved PBMCs for construction of TCR beta libraries. The method was immunoSEQ multiplex PCR; TCRdb's version includes in-frame clones alone and lacks a portion of them. The sample lists roughly 330,000 clones; under 70% were seen once. Worth noting for this clone: No antigen is known for it.

Germline V gene sequence: CDR1 KGHSH, CDR2 LQKENI. The germline V and J ends were trimmed by 2 bases and 4 bases, with 14 bases remaining between them. The CDR3 runs 15 residues. The sequenced sample was PBMCs, obtained after 36 months of ibrutinib treatment. The V gene is TRBV18, the J gene TRBJ1-2; D might be TRBD1 (5 bases). This TCR derives from a human donor with chronic lymphocytic leukemia. CDR3 region: CASSPTQSGGYGYTF. The DNA for the CDR3 is TGTGCCAGCTCACCAACGCAGAGCGGGGGCTATGGCTACACCTTC.